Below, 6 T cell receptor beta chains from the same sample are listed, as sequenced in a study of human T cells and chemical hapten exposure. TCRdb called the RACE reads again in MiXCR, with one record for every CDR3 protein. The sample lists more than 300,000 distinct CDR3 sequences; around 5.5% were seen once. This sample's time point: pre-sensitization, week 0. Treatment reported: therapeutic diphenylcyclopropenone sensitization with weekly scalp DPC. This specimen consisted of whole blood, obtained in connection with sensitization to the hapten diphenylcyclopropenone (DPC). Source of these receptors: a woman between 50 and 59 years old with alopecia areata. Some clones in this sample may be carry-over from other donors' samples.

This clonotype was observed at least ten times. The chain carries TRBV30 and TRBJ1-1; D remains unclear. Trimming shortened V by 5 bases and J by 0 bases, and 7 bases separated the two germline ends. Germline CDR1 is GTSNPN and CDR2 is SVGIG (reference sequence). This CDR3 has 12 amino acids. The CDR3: CAWQSLNTEAFF. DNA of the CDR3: TGTGCCTGGCAGTCCCTGAACACTGAAGCTTTCTTT.

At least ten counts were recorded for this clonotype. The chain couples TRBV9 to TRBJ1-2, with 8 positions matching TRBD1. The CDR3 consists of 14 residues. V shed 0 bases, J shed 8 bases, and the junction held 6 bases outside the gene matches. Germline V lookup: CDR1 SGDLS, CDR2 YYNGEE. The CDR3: CASSVGTGSDGYTF. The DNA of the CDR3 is TGTGCCAGCAGCGTAGGGACAGGGTCTGACGGCTACACCTTC.

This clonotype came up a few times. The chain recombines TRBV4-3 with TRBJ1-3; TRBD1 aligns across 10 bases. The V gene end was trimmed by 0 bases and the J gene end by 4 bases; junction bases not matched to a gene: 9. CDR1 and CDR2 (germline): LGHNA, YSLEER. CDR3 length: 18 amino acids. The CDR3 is CASSQEEGTGVNGNTIYF. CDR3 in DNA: TGCGCCAGCAGCCAAGAGGAAGGGACAGGGGTAAACGGAAACACCATATATTTT.

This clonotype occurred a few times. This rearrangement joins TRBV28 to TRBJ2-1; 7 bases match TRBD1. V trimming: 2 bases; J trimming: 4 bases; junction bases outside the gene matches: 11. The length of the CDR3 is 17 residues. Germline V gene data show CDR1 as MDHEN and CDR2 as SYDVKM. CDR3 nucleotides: TGTGCCAGCAGTTTACACAGTCAGGGGGTAGCTTACAATGAGCAGTTCTTC. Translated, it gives CASSLHSQGVAYNEQFF.

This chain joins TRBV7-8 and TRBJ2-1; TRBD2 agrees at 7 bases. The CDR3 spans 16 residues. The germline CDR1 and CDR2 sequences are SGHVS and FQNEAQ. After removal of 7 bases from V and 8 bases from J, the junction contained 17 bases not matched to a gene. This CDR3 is CASTFGGSGLIDEQFF. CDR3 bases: TGTGCCAGCACCTTCGGTGGTAGCGGGCTGATTGATGAGCAGTTCTTC.

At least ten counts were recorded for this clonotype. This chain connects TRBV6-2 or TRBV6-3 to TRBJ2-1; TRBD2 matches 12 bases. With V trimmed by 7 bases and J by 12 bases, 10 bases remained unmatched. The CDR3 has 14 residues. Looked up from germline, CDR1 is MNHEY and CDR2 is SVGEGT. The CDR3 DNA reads TGTGCCAGCATCTTGACTAGCGGGAGTGGCGGGCAGTTCTTC. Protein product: CASILTSGSGGQFF.